This T cell receptor (beta chain) was identified in a study of blood T cell repertoires in COVID-19. On the study more broadly: Samples of COVID-19 (acute and convalescent) were obtained from the United States, Italy and Spain. Sources were T cells, B-cell-depleted T cells, or PBMCs; the material itself was cDNA or gDNA.

Per the original methods: Amplification of reference gene primers was used by the study to estimate nucleated cell counts. Some clones are missing from TCRdb's copy, which holds only in-frame ones; the method was immunoSEQ multiplex PCR. That table gives V, J and clone size, and the DNA gave D and trimming. Here the sample spans about 80,000 clones, about four fifths being singletons. This receptor was obtained from a woman between 65 and 79 years old with acute or convalescent COVID-19. Material for sequencing was peripheral blood.

CDR3 coding DNA: TGTGCCAGCAGCGAGCCCTACAATGAGCAGTTCTTC. Translation gives CASSEPYNEQFF. The chain recombines TRBV21-1 with TRBJ2-1; the D call in the table, TRBD2, was not verified against the DNA. TRBV21-1 is a recognized pseudogene. This CDR3 has 12 residues.